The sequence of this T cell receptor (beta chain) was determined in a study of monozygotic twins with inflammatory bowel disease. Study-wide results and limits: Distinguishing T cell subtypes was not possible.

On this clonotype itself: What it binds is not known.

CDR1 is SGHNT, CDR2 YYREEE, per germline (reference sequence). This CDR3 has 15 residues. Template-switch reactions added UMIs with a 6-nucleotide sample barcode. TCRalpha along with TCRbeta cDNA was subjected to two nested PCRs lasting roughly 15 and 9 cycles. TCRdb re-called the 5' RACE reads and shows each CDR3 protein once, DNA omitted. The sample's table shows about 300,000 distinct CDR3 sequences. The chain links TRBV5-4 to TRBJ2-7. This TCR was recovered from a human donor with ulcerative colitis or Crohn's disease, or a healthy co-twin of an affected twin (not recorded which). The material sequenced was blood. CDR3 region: CASSLEVGPAYEQYF.